The 8 T cell receptor beta chains below come from one sample, sequenced in a study of blood T cells in healthy people across ages (dated by TCRdb to between 2014 and 2016). Library preparation employed 5' RACE. Instrument used: Illumina HiSeq 2500. A second PCR of about 7 to 12 cycles was run with a J-beta primer mix and a sample-barcoded 5' primer. TCRdb reprocessing: public reads trimmed at Q25 with fastp, clones called with MiXCR, in-frame beta chains kept. CDR3 protein duplicates are merged, each entry listing the most common genes and DNA. The sample yields about 680,000 distinct CDR3 sequences; 45% to 50% were counted once. The top ten clones comprise about 32% of the sample. Sequenced sample: blood. These receptors were collected from a woman aged 55-69 years in good health.

To note about this clonotype: This may be a read error: a much more frequent sequence differs by one nucleotide. The chain joins TRBV11-2 to TRBJ2-1, with 10 bases that match TRBD2. Germline values: CDR1 SGHAT, CDR2 FQNNGV. V dropped 6 bases and J dropped 6; count of bases not matched to a gene: 11. This CDR3 is built from 16 residues. CDR3 loop: CASSSDGLAAANEQFF. The CDR3 nucleotides read TGTGCCAGCAGTTCCGATGGACTAGCGGCTGCCAATGAGCAGTTCTTC.

This clonotype showed up just once. This chain links TRBV20-1 with TRBJ2-3; no clear D gene. Per the germline V gene, CDR1 is DFQATT and CDR2 is SNEGSKA (reference sequence). V shed 4 bases and J shed 2 bases, with 7 bases lying between them. The CDR3 sequence is 12 residues long. The DNA of the CDR3 is TGCAGTGCTACAGGCAACACAGATACGCAGTATTTT. It is translated as CSATGNTDTQYF.

V usage is TRBV6-8 and J usage is TRBJ2-1; 8 nucleotides align to TRBD2. The J segment lost 2 bases and the V segment lost 3 bases, leaving 3 bases of the junction unmatched. Per germline, CDR1 MNHGY and CDR2 SAAAGT. This CDR3 has 15 residues. The chain's CDR3 is CASSYKREPYNEQFF. CDR3 in DNA: TGTGCCAGCAGTTATAAGCGGGAGCCCTACAATGAGCAGTTCTTC.

As concerns this clonotype: This may be a read error, as it is one base from a much larger clone. The CDR3, as DNA: TGCAGCGTTGGGGCAGGGGAGGATAGCGAGCAGTACTTC. Translated: CSVGAGEDSEQYF. This chain uses TRBV29-1 with TRBJ2-7; D assignment may be TRBD1 or TRBD2 (6 bases each). Germline CDR1 and CDR2: SQVTM and ANQGSEA. CDR3 length: 13 amino acids. Trimming stripped 4 bases from V and 6 bases from J, with 16 bases between.

This clonotype was seen a handful of times. The V gene is TRBV20-1, the J gene TRBJ2-3, with D possibly being TRBD2 (6 bases). This CDR3 contains 14 residues. From germline, CDR1 is DFQATT and CDR2 SNEGSKA (reference sequence). The V and J ends lost 3 bases and 4 bases respectively, with 14 bases between them. For the CDR3, the DNA is TGCAGTGCTAGGGCCCCCTCGGGGGCAGATACGCAGTATTTT. It encodes CSARAPSGADTQYF.

About this clonotype itself: The junction does not match germline at one end; this may be a read error. The gene calls are TRBV24-1 and TRBJ2-1, with no clear D. Looked up from germline, CDR1 is KGHDR and CDR2 is SFDVKD. This CDR3 spans 17 amino acids. CDR3 region: CATSDLSPALSHNEQFF. The DNA for the CDR3 is TGTGCCACCAGTGACTTAAGCCCAGCGCTCTCCCACAATGAGCAGTTCTTC.

With regard to this clonotype: A much larger clone lies one base from this, so it may be a read error. The chain links TRBV20-1 to TRBJ1-2; D is unclear. V was pared by 3 bases and J by 6 bases, with 14 bases between. From germline, CDR1 is DFQATT and CDR2 SNEGSKA (reference sequence). The CDR3 spans 13 residues. CDR3 sequence: CSARQTSNDGYTF. Written as DNA, the CDR3 is TGCAGTGCTAGGCAGACGTCAAACGATGGCTACACCTTC.

This sequence joins TRBV9 and TRBJ2-7; TRBD1 aligns across 10 bases. The CDR3 runs to 15 residues. Germline V gene lookup returns CDR1 SGDLS and CDR2 YYNGEE. V shed 4 bases and J 1 base; nucleotides not matched to a gene: 5. The CDR3 sequence is CASSCGTGVSYEQYF. As DNA, the CDR3 is TGTGCCAGCAGCTGCGGGACAGGGGTTTCCTACGAGCAGTACTTC.